This is a list of T cell receptor beta chains from one sample in a study of T-cell memory formation after mild COVID-19. TCRdb reprocessed the 5' RACE reads via MiXCR and lists one record per CDR3 protein. This sample has approximately 51,000 distinct CDR3 sequences, with approximately 9% found just once. Sequenced: PBMCs or a T cell subset sorted from them (not recorded which). The receptors stem from an adult woman who had mild COVID-19 (a few samples of this study predate the infection). Cell type and time point are not known. Each CDR3 is given without its conserved first and last residue.

CDR3 length	V gene	J gene	CDR3 protein
11	TRBV29-1	TRBJ2-7	SVPGTGSYEQY
12	TRBV5-5	TRBJ2-3	ASSLQLGTDTQY
13	TRBV19	TRBJ1-2	ASSYDHFFNYGYT
13	TRBV29-1	TRBJ2-3	SVLSGTGGLDTQY
11	TRBV6-5	TRBJ1-2	ASSEDRVEGYT
11	TRBV6-1	TRBJ2-1	ALDGPPYNEQF
11	TRBV7-9	TRBJ2-7	ASSFTQGDEQY
13	TRBV14	TRBJ1-1	ASSPGAGFNTEAF
13	TRBV6-1	TRBJ2-3	ASRPPGRRTDTQY
10	TRBV4-1	TRBJ2-1	ASSQGLAGQF
12	TRBV2	TRBJ2-2	ARGLAGVTGELF
12	TRBV29-1	TRBJ2-7	SAIGQGRVYEQY
13	TRBV7-2	TRBJ2-7	ASSLGLGGSYEQY
12	TRBV10-3	TRBJ2-7	AISPQKPTYEQY
16	TRBV9	TRBJ2-1	ASSETLAARGVYNEQF
15	TRBV18	TRBJ2-1	ASSPPGSGAGNNEQF
10	TRBV7-2	TRBJ2-7	ASSLTRDEQY
12	TRBV12-3/TRBV12-4	TRBJ2-1	ASGLAGGNNEQF
11	TRBV12-3/TRBV12-4	TRBJ1-1	ASGETGGTEAF
14	TRBV3-1	TRBJ2-7	ASSLHWTRTRDEQY
14	TRBV5-1	TRBJ2-7	ASSLAVPSGPYEQY
13	TRBV7-8	TRBJ1-1	ASSPRIDINTEAF
17	TRBV4-3	TRBJ2-1	ASSQDPPRTSGGLNEQF
13	TRBV20-1	TRBJ2-3	SARASALLADTQY
10	TRBV12-3/TRBV12-4	TRBJ2-7	ASSLIGVEQY
13	TRBV7-8	TRBJ2-1	ASSLRTPPFNEQF
11	TRBV25-1	TRBJ2-7	ASSEYMSSEQY
13	TRBV25-1	TRBJ2-1	ASSDRDGLGNEQF
15	TRBV9	TRBJ2-3	ASSPRADGSRTDTQY
13	TRBV2	TRBJ1-2	ASSPRQDRAGGYT
13	TRBV5-4	TRBJ2-1	ASSAARDGNNEQF
13	TRBV27	TRBJ1-1	ASSARRGENTEAF
12	TRBV19	TRBJ2-1	ASSARATGGEQF
15	TRBV28	TRBJ1-1	ASSLFGPLRVSTEAF
12	TRBV6-5	TRBJ2-1	ASGPRGGYNEQF
13	TRBV5-1	TRBJ2-5	ASSTSTGVKETQY
11	TRBV5-4	TRBJ2-3	ASSLGDTDTQY
12	TRBV2	TRBJ2-7	ASRRSGNSYEQY
12	TRBV20-1	TRBJ1-2	SATPRTGIYGYT
11	TRBV11-1	TRBJ2-7	ASSWDRAYEQY
13	TRBV4-2	TRBJ2-3	ASSTKTGEADTQY
13	TRBV7-6	TRBJ2-1	ASSAGPNSYNEQF
10	TRBV5-6	TRBJ2-7	ASSLMRGEQY
11	TRBV5-1	TRBJ2-5	ASSLGQQETQY
13	TRBV4-2	TRBJ1-2	ASSQDTGPDYGYT
14	TRBV5-1	TRBJ2-3	ASSLGTSGYTDTQY
15	TRBV5-1	TRBJ2-6	ASSLVPGESGANVLT
15	TRBV5-1	TRBJ2-3	ASKKLPGQGYTDTQY
12	TRBV7-2	TRBJ2-1	ASSLARGGNEQF
13	TRBV18	TRBJ2-1	ASSAPSLVDNEQF
11	TRBV30	TRBJ1-2	AWSAGTAYGYT
13	TRBV15	TRBJ2-3	ATSRSGTSRDTQY
11	TRBV27	TRBJ1-1	ASSYWSNTEAF
14	TRBV6-2/TRBV6-3	TRBJ1-5	DSSYSPGVRSQPQH
11	TRBV2	TRBJ1-6	ASTGHTDSPLH